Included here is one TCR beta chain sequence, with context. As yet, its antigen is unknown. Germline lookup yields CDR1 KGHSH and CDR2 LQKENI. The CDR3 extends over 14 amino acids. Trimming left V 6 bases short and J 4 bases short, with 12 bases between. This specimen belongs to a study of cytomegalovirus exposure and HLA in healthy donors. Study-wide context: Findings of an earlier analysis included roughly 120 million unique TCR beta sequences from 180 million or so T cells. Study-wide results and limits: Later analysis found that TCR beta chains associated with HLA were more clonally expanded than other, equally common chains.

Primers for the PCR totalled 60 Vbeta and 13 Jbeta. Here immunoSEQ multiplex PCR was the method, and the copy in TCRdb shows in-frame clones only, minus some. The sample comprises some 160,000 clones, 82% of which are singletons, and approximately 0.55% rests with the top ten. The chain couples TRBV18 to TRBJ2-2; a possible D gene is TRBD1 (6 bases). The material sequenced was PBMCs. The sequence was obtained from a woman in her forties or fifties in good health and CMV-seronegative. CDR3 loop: CASSTGLGTGELFF. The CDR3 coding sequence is TGTGCCAGCTCCACAGGGCTCGGCACCGGGGAGCTGTTTTTT.